These 19 T cell receptor beta chains originate from one sample sequenced in a study of blood T cells in healthy people across ages. Next came a second PCR, run for about 6 to 12 cycles, which used a sample-barcoded 5' primer along with a J-beta primer mix. TCRdb passed the 5' RACE reads through MiXCR, listing each CDR3 protein once. The data show 1.5 million to 2 million distinct CDR3 sequences, roughly two fifths seen once. The specimen sequenced was blood. The origin of the receptors is a human donor in good health.

For this clonotype: The junction and the germline gene differ at one end; a read error may be behind it. V gene TRBV28 combines with J gene TRBJ1-2; maybe TRBD1 (6 bases). In germline, CDR1 is MDHEN, CDR2 SYDVKM. The CDR3 is 15 residues long. The CDR3 here is CASSLAGGPNCGYTF. The CDR3 nucleotides are TGTGCCAGCAGTCTGGCGGGGGGGCCTAACTGTGGCTACACCTTC.

This clonotype was counted a few times. CDR3 protein: CASSVEGTGTAFF. CDR3 sequence (DNA): TGTGCCAGCAGCGTAGAAGGAACAGGGACAGCTTTCTTT. V is TRBV9 and J is TRBJ1-1; TRBD1 might be the D (6 bases). Germline V gives CDR1 SGDLS, CDR2 YYNGEE. The CDR3 is made up of 13 amino acids. Trimming removed 0 bases at V and 10 bases at J, with 13 bases between.

This clonotype was recorded a few times. This chain connects TRBV10-3 to TRBJ2-1, with D possibly being TRBD1 or TRBD2 (5 bases each). The length of the CDR3 is 15 residues. Trimming took 6 bases from V and 2 from J, leaving 14 bases between them. Per germline, CDR1 ENHRY and CDR2 SYGVKD. CDR3 nucleotide sequence: TGTGCCATCAGCCGAACAGGAGGCCCCTACAATGAGCAGTTCTTC. Translating gives CAISRTGGPYNEQFF.

This clonotype was observed a handful of times. This chain joins TRBV29-1 and TRBJ2-1, with 10 bases fitting TRBD2. The CDR3 length is 14 residues. The germline CDR1 and CDR2 sequences are SQVTM and ANQGSEA. Written as DNA, the CDR3 is TGCAGTACCCCTGGGGTAGCGGGGGGAAATGAGCAGTTCTTC. This translates into CSTPGVAGGNEQFF.

V and J are TRBV12-3 or TRBV12-4 and TRBJ2-1; TRBD1 agrees at 8 bases. The CDR3 runs to 16 residues. The ends lost 2 bases at V and 6 bases at J; junction bases unmatched: 9. The DNA for the CDR3 is TGTGCCAGCAGTTTATTTCGGACAGGGACGGGCAATGAGCAGTTCTTC. Translation: CASSLFRTGTGNEQFF.

In its sample, this clonotype was seen a few times. This chain connects TRBV12-3 or TRBV12-4 to TRBJ2-5; no firm D call. The CDR3 consists of 13 residues. Trimming took off 6 bases at V and 5 bases at J, with 13 bases between the two ends. CDR3 protein: CASSPLMMETQYF. In DNA form, the CDR3 reads TGTGCCAGCAGCCCTCTTATGATGGAGACCCAGTACTTC.

In regard to this clonotype: Mismatch with germline at one junction end may stem from a read error. The chain has TRBV7-2 and TRBJ2-5; perhaps TRBD1 as D (6 bases). Gene TRBJ2-1 matches the end of the DNA better, so the J call may be wrong. Germline-derived CDR1 and CDR2 are SGHTA and FQGNSA. This CDR3 comprises 13 residues. DNA for the CDR3: TGTGCCAACAGCTTAGGCCGTCAGGGGACCCAGTTCTTC. This gives the protein CANSLGRQGTQFF.

The chain links TRBV29-1 to TRBJ2-3; D gene uncertain. The CDR3 is 11 amino acids. V dropped 8 bases and J dropped 4 bases, with 10 bases sitting between them. Germline V gene lookup returns CDR1 SQVTM and CDR2 ANQGSEA. CDR3 bases: TGCAGCTCGCTGGGCGCAGATACGCAGTATTTT. Amino acids: CSSLGADTQYF.

A word on this clonotype: The junction departs from the called germline gene at one end, perhaps through a read error. The genes are TRBV6-2 or TRBV6-3 and TRBJ1-2, with 7 bases that match TRBD1. Germline CDR1 MNHEY, CDR2 SVGEGT. The CDR3 consists of 13 residues. The CDR3 is CAGSYTGDSGYTF. For the CDR3, the DNA is TGTGCCGGCAGTTATACAGGGGACTCCGGCTACACCTTC.

This clonotype was seen only a few times. The rearrangement joins TRBV3-1 to TRBJ2-7, with 7 bases lining up with TRBD2. Germline V lookup: CDR1 LGHDT, CDR2 YNNKEL (reference sequence). The CDR3 totals 16 residues. V shed 1 base and J 5 bases; nucleotides not matched to a gene: 11. Here the CDR3 reads CASSQGLARGGDEQYF. In DNA, the CDR3 is TGTGCCAGCAGCCAAGGACTAGCCAGAGGAGGAGACGAGCAGTACTTC.

This clonotype was observed a handful of times. A much larger clone is a single base away; this may be a read error. V is TRBV5-8 and J is TRBJ2-1; 7 bases map to TRBD1. V lost 7 bases and J lost 6; bases outside the gene matches: 7. The CDR3 has 13 residues. Germline V lookup: CDR1 SGHTS, CDR2 YDEGEE. Written as DNA, the CDR3 is TGTGCCAGCCCCTTAAGGGGGCGCAATGAGCAGTTCTTC. This translates into CASPLRGRNEQFF.

This chain links TRBV4-3 with TRBJ2-3; 8 bases are shared with TRBD2. From germline, CDR1 is LGHNA and CDR2 YSLEER. V lost 1 base, J lost 3 bases, and 6 bases stayed unmatched. The CDR3 totals 16 residues. The CDR3 DNA follows: TGCGCCAGCAGCCAAGTTGAGCGGGGGTCAACAGATACGCAGTATTTT. Encoded protein: CASSQVERGSTDTQYF.

The chain carries TRBV24-1 and TRBJ2-7; no clear D. The J call is doubtful: the DNA matches TRBJ2-5 better. This CDR3 has 13 amino acids. The germline V gene encodes CDR1 KGHDR and CDR2 SFDVKD. CDR3 protein: CATSGKGYGTQYF. CDR3 in DNA: TGTGCCACCAGTGGCAAGGGATATGGGACCCAGTACTTC.

This clonotype showed up just a few times. The V and J genes are TRBV12-3 or TRBV12-4 and TRBJ2-3; possible D gene TRBD1, 6 bases. The CDR3 is 13 residues long. The germline V and J ends were trimmed by 5 bases and 4 bases, with 10 bases remaining between them. The CDR3 is CASSTSGADTQYF. As DNA, the CDR3 is TGTGCCAGCAGTACGTCAGGGGCAGATACGCAGTATTTT.

The chain carries TRBV6-6 and TRBJ2-7, with D unresolved. This CDR3 is built from 14 residues. Trimming cost V 6 bases and J 7 bases, with 19 bases left between them. The germline V gene encodes CDR1 MNHNY and CDR2 SVGAGI (reference sequence). CDR3 sequence reads: CASSGSLGSGEQYF. CDR3 sequence (DNA): TGTGCCAGCAGCGGGTCCTTGGGGTCTGGAGAGCAGTACTTC.

This clonotype was detected only a few times. A much larger clonotype is one base distant, so this may be a read error. The chain employs TRBV7-3 and TRBJ2-1; unclear D gene. V lost 1 base and J 13 bases, leaving 14 bases between the germline ends. The CDR3 consists of 13 residues. The V gene's germline CDR1 is SGHTA and CDR2 FQGTGA. The CDR3: CASSLIPQETQFF. In DNA form, the CDR3 reads TGTGCCAGCAGCTTAATTCCCCAAGAGACCCAGTTCTTC.

Written as DNA, the CDR3 is TGTGCCAGCCTAGCGGGGGGTAACAATGAGCAGTTCTTC. Protein: CASLAGGNNEQFF. The chain couples TRBV7-6 to TRBJ2-1; 11 bases are shared with TRBD2. J gave up 5 bases and V 8 bases, and 2 bases lay outside the gene matches. The CDR3 length is 13 residues. Germline V gives CDR1 SGHVS, CDR2 FNYEAQ.

The CDR3: CSAPSGQGSHYGYTF. The DNA for the CDR3 is TGCAGTGCTCCCTCAGGACAGGGTTCCCACTATGGCTACACCTTC. The chain carries TRBV20-1 and TRBJ1-2, with TRBD1 matching over 8 bases. Germline assignment: CDR1 DFQATT and CDR2 SNEGSKA (reference sequence). The ends lost 5 bases at V and 3 bases at J; junction bases unmatched: 11. This CDR3 region has 15 residues.

This clonotype has only a few counts. V and J are TRBV11-3 and TRBJ1-1; D not resolved. The CDR3 extends over 14 amino acids. The V end was cut by 4 bases, the J end by 4 bases, with 13 bases between. The V gene's germline CDR1 is SGHNT and CDR2 YENEEA. DNA of the CDR3: TGTGCCAGCAGCTCCATCGGGCGGACCACTGAAGCTTTCTTT. It is translated as CASSSIGRTTEAFF. The full variable domain, rest sourced from reference TRBV11-3 and TRBJ1-1, is EAGVVQSPRYKIIEKKQPVAFWCNPISGHNTLYWYLQNLGQGPELLIRYENEEAVDDSQLPKDRFSAERLKGVDSTLKIQPAELGDSAVYLCASSSIGRTTEAFFGQGTRLTVV.